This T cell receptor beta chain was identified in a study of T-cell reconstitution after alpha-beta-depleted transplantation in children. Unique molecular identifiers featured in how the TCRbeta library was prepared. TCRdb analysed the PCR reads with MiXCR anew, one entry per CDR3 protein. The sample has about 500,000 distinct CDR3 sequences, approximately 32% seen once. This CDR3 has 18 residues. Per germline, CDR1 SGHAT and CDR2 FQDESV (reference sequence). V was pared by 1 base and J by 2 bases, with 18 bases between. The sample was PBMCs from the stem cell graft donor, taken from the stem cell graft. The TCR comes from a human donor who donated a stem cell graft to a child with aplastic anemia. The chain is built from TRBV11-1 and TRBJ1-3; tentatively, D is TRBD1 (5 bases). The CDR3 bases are TGTGCCAGCAGCTTAGTGGATTTGATGACAGTAACTGGAAACACCATATATTTT. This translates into CASSLVDLMTVTGNTIYF.